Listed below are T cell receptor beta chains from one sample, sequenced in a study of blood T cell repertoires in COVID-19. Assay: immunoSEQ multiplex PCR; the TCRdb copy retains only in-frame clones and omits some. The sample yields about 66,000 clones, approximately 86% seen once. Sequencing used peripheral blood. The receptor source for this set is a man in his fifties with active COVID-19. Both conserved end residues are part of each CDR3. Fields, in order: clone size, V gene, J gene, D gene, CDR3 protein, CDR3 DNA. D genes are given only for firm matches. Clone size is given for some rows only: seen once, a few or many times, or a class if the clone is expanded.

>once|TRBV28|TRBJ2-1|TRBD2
CASSETSYYSYNEQFF
TGTGCCAGCAGTGAGACTAGCTACTACTCCTACAATGAGCAGTTCTTC
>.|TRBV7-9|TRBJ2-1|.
CASSIIDVGTEQFF
TGTGCCAGCAGCATTATCGATGTGGGCACTGAGCAGTTCTTC
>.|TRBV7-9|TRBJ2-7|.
CASSLIYYEQYF
TGTGCCAGCAGCTTGATCTACTACGAGCAGTACTTC
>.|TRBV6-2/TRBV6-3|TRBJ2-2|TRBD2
CASTPLGLAGRDTGELFF
TGTGCCAGCACCCCCTTAGGACTAGCGGGGAGAGACACCGGGGAGCTGTTTTTT
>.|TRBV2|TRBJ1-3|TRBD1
CASRGDRGTGNTIYF
TGTGCCAGCAGAGGCGACAGGGGAACAGGAAACACCATATATTTT
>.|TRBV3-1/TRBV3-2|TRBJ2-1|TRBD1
CASRQGTGVFNEQFF
TGTGCCAGCAGGCAGGGGACAGGGGTGTTCAATGAGCAGTTCTTC
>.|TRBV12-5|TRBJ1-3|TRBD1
CASGPRQGSMVAPGNTIYF
TGTGCTAGTGGTCCAAGACAGGGGTCTATGGTGGCGCCTGGAAACACCATATATTTT
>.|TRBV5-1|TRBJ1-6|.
CASSRIPGGGYNSPLHF
TGCGCCAGCAGCAGGATCCCGGGGGGGGGCTATAATTCACCCCTCCACTTT
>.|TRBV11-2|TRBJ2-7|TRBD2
CASKAQRGPSSEQYF
TGTGCCAGCAAAGCCCAGCGGGGGCCGTCTTCCGAGCAGTACTTC
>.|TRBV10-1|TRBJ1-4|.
CASSDGREVFF
TGCGCCAGCAGTGATGGCCGCGAGGTGTTTTTT
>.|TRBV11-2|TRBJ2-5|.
CASSSTGLGAGETQYF
TGTGCCAGCAGCTCAACTGGACTGGGGGCTGGAGAGACCCAGTACTTC
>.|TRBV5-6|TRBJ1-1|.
CASSAGTLYLNTEAFF
TGTGCCAGCAGCGCCGGGACACTTTATTTGAACACTGAAGCTTTCTTT
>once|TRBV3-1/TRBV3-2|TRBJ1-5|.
CASSREGLNQPQHF
TGTGCCAGCAGCCGGGAGGGGCTGAATCAGCCCCAGCATTTT
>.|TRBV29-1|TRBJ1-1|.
CSVARPRQGNPNTEAFF
TGCAGCGTAGCCCGACCGAGGCAGGGGAATCCGAACACTGAAGCTTTCTTT
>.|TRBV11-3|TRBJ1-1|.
CASSLYLSIYEPGGAAFF
TGTGCCAGCAGCTTGTATTTGTCGATTTACGAGCCGGGGGGTGCCGCTTTCTTT
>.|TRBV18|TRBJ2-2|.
CASSRARESTGELFF
TGTGCCAGCTCACGAGCCAGGGAAAGCACCGGGGAGCTGTTTTTT
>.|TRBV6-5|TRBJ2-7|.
CASSYSRQLSSYEQYF
TGTGCCAGCAGTTACTCGAGGCAGCTTAGCTCCTACGAGCAGTACTTC
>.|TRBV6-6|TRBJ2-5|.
CASSYKSGLRQETQYF
TGTGCCAGCAGTTACAAATCGGGACTGCGCCAAGAGACCCAGTACTTC
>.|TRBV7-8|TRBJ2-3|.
CASTAGKTDTQYF
TGTGCCAGCACCGCCGGGAAGACAGATACGCAGTATTTT
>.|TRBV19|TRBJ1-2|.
CASSIGTPGGYGYTF
TGTGCCAGTAGTATCGGGACGCCGGGAGGCTATGGCTACACCTTC
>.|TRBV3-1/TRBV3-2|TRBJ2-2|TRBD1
CASSQGQATGELFF
TGTGCCAGCAGCCAGGGACAGGCCACCGGGGAGCTGTTTTTT
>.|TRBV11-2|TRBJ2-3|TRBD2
CASSPWGGRAGTDTQYF
TGTGCCAGCAGCCCCTGGGGCGGGAGGGCGGGCACAGATACGCAGTATTTT
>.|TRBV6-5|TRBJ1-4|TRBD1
CASSRDRGEKLFF
TGTGCCAGCAGTAGAGACAGGGGAGAAAAACTGTTTTTT
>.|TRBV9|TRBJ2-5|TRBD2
CASSALSTSRETQYF
TGTGCCAGCAGCGCCCTTTCGACTAGCCGGGAGACCCAGTACTTC
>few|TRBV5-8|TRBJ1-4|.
CASRSGSGFEKLFF
TGTGCCAGCAGAAGCGGTTCCGGGTTTGAAAAACTGTTTTTT
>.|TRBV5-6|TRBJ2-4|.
CASSPGLAKNIQYF
TGTGCCAGCAGCCCGGGTCTAGCCAAAAACATTCAGTACTTC
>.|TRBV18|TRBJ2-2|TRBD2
CASSPPSGRPTGELFF
TGTGCCAGCTCACCACCCAGCGGGAGGCCCACCGGGGAGCTGTTTTTT
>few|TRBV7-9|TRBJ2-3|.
CASSLSTSTDTQYF
TGTGCCAGCAGCTTATCTACTAGCACAGATACGCAGTATTTT
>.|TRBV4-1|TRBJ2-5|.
CASSQGRTAGWETQYF
TGCGCCAGCAGCCAGGGCCGGACGGCGGGGTGGGAGACCCAGTACTTC
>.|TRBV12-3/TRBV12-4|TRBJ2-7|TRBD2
CASSLGTSKYF
TGTGCCAGCAGTTTGGGGACTAGTAAGTACTTC
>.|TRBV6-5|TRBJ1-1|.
CASSTDRNTEAFF
TGTGCCAGCAGCACTGACAGGAACACTGAAGCTTTCTTT
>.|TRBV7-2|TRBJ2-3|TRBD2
CASSLVKSGRGPDTQYF
TGTGCCAGCAGCTTAGTAAAAAGCGGGAGAGGGCCAGATACGCAGTATTTT
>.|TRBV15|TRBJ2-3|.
CATSREDSLGTDTQYF
TGTGCCACCAGCAGAGAGGACTCCCTGGGCACAGATACGCAGTATTTT
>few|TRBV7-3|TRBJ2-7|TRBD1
CASSSGTGSYEQYF
TGTGCCAGCAGCTCCGGGACAGGGTCCTACGAGCAGTACTTC
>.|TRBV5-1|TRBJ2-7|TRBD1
CASSFGQGPYEQYF
TGCGCCAGCAGCTTCGGACAGGGTCCCTACGAGCAGTACTTC
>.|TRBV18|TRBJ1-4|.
CASSPGSLATNEKLFF
TGTGCCAGCTCACCAGGTTCTTTAGCAACTAATGAAAAACTGTTTTTT
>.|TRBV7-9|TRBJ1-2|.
CASSQTAGVDYGYTF
TGTGCCAGCAGCCAGACGGCAGGGGTCGACTATGGCTACACCTTC
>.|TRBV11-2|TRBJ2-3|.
CASSWDGPTGRNF
TGTGCCAGCAGCTGGGATGGCCCTACAGGTCGGAATTTT
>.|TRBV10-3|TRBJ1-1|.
CAISESGEAFF
TGTGCCATCAGTGAATCGGGTGAAGCTTTCTTT
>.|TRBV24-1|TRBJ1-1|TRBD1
CALPGGAVTEAFF
TGTGCCCTACCAGGGGGCGCGGTCACTGAAGCTTTCTTT
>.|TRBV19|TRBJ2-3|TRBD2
CASSPPGLARTDTQYF
TGTGCCAGTAGTCCCCCCGGACTAGCTCGCACAGATACGCAGTATTTT
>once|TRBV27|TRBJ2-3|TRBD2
CASMASGSDTQYF
TGTGCCAGCATGGCTAGCGGGTCAGATACGCAGTATTTT
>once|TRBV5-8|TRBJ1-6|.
CASRNAPGSYNSPLHF
TGTGCCAGCAGGAACGCCCCCGGCTCCTATAATTCACCCCTCCACTTT
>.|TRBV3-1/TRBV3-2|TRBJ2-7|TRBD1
CASSHGNGQGTYEQYF
TGTGCCAGCAGCCACGGAAATGGACAGGGAACCTACGAGCAGTACTTC
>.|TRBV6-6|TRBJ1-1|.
CASSSPWGGLTEAFF
TGTGCCAGCAGTTCCCCTTGGGGGGGGCTCACTGAAGCTTTCTTT
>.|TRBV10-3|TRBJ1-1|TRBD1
CAISWAGGTTEAFF
TGTGCCATCAGTTGGGCAGGGGGTACCACTGAAGCTTTCTTT
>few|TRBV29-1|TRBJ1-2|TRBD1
CSVDGQGTNYGYTF
TGCAGCGTTGATGGACAGGGGACAAACTATGGCTACACCTTC
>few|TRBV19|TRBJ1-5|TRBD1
CASSTTGGSQPQHF
TGTGCCAGTAGTACGACAGGGGGCAGTCAGCCCCAGCATTTT
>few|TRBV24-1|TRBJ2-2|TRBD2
CATSSIFAGARTGELFF
TGTGCCACCAGTTCGATTTTCGCGGGAGCTCGGACCGGGGAGCTGTTTTTT
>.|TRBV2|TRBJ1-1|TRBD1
CASISDRGVAEAFF
TGTGCCAGCATTTCCGACAGGGGTGTGGCTGAAGCTTTCTTT
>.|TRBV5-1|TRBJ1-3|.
CASSLGSSGNTIYF
TGCGCCAGCAGCTTGGGGAGCTCTGGAAACACCATATATTTT
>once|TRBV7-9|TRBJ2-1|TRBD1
CASSLKGQGASEQFF
TGTGCCAGCAGCTTAAAGGGACAGGGGGCGAGTGAGCAGTTCTTC
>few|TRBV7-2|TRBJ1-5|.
CASSSNSNQPQHF
TGTGCCAGCAGCTCAAATAGCAATCAGCCCCAGCATTTT
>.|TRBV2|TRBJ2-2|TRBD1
CASRGQGAGELFF
TGTGCCAGCAGGGGACAGGGGGCCGGGGAGCTGTTTTTT
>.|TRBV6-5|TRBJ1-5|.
CATMGGVGQPQHF
TGTGCCACCATGGGGGGGGTCGGCCAGCCCCAGCATTTT
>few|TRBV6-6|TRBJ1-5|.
CASSTGRMDQPQHF
TGTGCCAGCAGTACAGGTCGGATGGATCAGCCCCAGCATTTT
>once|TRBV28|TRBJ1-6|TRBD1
CASSSLGQGRITPLHF
TGTGCCAGCAGTTCATTAGGACAGGGACGTATTACCCCCCTCCACTTT
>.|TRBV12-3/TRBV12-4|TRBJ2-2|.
CASSSQGTGELFF
TGTGCCAGCAGTTCACAGGGCACCGGGGAGCTGTTTTTT
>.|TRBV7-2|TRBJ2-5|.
CASSVVYGETQYF
TGTGCCAGCAGTGTAGTTTACGGGGAGACCCAGTACTTC
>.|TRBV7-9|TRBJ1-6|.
CASSLSSSSYNSPLHF
TGTGCCAGCAGCTTATCGTCCAGCTCCTATAATTCACCCCTCCACTTT